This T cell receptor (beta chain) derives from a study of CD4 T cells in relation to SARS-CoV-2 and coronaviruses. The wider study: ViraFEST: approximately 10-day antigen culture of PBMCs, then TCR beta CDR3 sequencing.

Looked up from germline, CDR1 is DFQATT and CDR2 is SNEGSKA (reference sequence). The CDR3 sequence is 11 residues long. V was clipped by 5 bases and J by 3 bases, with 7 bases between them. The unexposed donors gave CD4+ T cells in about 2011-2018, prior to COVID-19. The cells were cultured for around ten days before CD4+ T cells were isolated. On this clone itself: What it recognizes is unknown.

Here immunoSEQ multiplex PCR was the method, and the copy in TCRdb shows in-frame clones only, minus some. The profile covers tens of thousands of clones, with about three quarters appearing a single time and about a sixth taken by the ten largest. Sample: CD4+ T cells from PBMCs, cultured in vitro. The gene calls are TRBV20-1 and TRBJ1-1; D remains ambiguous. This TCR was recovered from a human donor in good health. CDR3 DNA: TGCAGTGCTCGCATATACACTGAAGCTTTCTTT. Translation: CSARIYTEAFF.